This TCR beta chain was obtained from a study of T cell changes during pregnancy in multiple sclerosis. Germline lookup yields CDR1 SGHNT and CDR2 YENEEA. This CDR3 has 15 residues. With V trimmed by 1 base and J by 4 bases, 4 bases remained unmatched. Measured with immunoSEQ multiplex PCR; TCRdb has only the in-frame clones, and not every one. Of roughly 79,000 clones listed, 80% to 95% are singletons. The receptor's source is a female donor in good health, enrolled as a control in a pregnancy study. V is TRBV11-3 and J is TRBJ2-1, with TRBD1 identical over 7 bases. This specimen consisted of peripheral blood, obtained in the second trimester of pregnancy. The chain's CDR3 is CASSLAAGGYNEQFF. The CDR3, as DNA: TGTGCCAGCAGCTTAGCAGCAGGGGGATACAATGAGCAGTTCTTC.